This passage covers 20 T cell receptor beta chains from one sample sequenced in a study of T cell repertoires in cytomegalovirus infection. Antigen specificity for these receptors is unknown. Each CDR3 protein is one row after TCRdb ran MiXCR on the reads. The sample includes 55,000 to 70,000 distinct CDR3 sequences, 25% to 40% seen only once; the top ten take roughly two thirds. The sample comprised PBMCs, sequenced either directly or after in vitro stimulation (not recorded which). The receptors stem from a human donor in good health (CMV status not recorded). Some clones in this sample may be carry-over from other donors' samples.

The rearrangement joins TRBV6-5 to TRBJ1-4; D not resolved. The CDR3 extends over 13 amino acids. The V gene lost 2 bases and the J gene lost 7 bases, with 8 bases spanning the gap. CDR1 is MNHEY, CDR2 SVGAGI, per germline. CDR3 sequence (DNA): TGTGCCAGCAGTTACGGCCGTTCTGAAAAACTGTTTTTT. This sequence encodes CASSYGRSEKLFF.

V gene TRBV12-3 or TRBV12-4 combines with J gene TRBJ2-7; D call uncertain. This CDR3 region has 16 residues. Trimming took off 5 bases at V and 0 bases at J, with 17 bases between the two ends. The CDR3 protein is CASSPHRWGGSYEQYF. CDR3 DNA sequence: TGTGCCAGCAGTCCCCACCGGTGGGGTGGCTCCTACGAGCAGTACTTC.

There are a few counts of this clonotype. The chain uses TRBV7-2 and TRBJ2-7; D gene ambiguous. V gave up 3 bases and J gave up 2 bases, with 5 bases separating them. The CDR3 runs to 12 residues. CDR1 SGHTA and CDR2 FQGNSA come from the germline V gene. In nucleotides, the CDR3 is TGTGCCAGCAGCTTCCCCCCCTACGAGCAGTACTTC. It codes for CASSFPPYEQYF.

The V gene is TRBV15, the J gene TRBJ2-3; 7 positions agree with TRBD1. The ends lost 0 bases at V and 6 bases at J; junction bases unmatched: 6. From germline, CDR1 is LNHNV and CDR2 YYDKDF (reference sequence). This CDR3 region has 15 residues. The chain's CDR3 is CATSRDGTASDTQYF. The CDR3 region has the DNA TGTGCCACCAGCAGAGATGGGACAGCTTCGGATACGCAGTATTTT.

This clonotype was seen a single time. The chain is built from TRBV12-3 or TRBV12-4 and TRBJ2-7, with D uncertain. V lost 3 bases and J 4 bases, leaving 7 bases between the germline ends. This CDR3 region has 12 residues. CDR3 DNA: TGTGCCAGCAGTTTTCGCCGGTACGAGCAGTACTTC. Its protein product is CASSFRRYEQYF.

The genes are TRBV11-2 and TRBJ2-7; TRBD1 matches at 9 bases. Trimming at V came to 4 bases and at J to 5 bases, leaving 12 bases not matched to a gene. There are 16 residues in the CDR3. Germline V gives CDR1 SGHAT, CDR2 FQNNGV. CDR3 nucleotide sequence: TGTGCCAGCAGCTCCCCCCTCAGGGACAGGGTCCACGAGCAGTACTTC. Amino acid sequence: CASSSPLRDRVHEQYF.

The chain joins TRBV10-3 to TRBJ2-1; 11 bases are a match to TRBD2. This CDR3 is 15 amino acids long. Germline-derived CDR1 and CDR2 are ENHRY and SYGVKD. V lost 3 bases to trimming and J lost 6 bases; unmatched junction nucleotides: 4. This CDR3 reads CAISDGTSGSNEQFF. The CDR3 nucleotides read TGTGCCATCAGTGACGGGACTAGCGGCTCCAATGAGCAGTTCTTC.

The J gene is TRBJ2-5, the V gene TRBV7-4; no definite D call. This CDR3 has 18 residues. Germline CDR1 is SGHVT and CDR2 is SQSDAQ. The ends were cut back, 5 bases at V and 1 base at J, with 23 bases in the middle. CDR3 in amino acids: CASSPIYPLGYGQETQYF. Written as DNA, the CDR3 is TGTGCCAGCAGCCCTATATACCCTCTAGGATACGGCCAAGAGACCCAGTACTTC.

Only one count was recorded for this clonotype. The gene calls are TRBV6-5 and TRBJ1-4; D is uncertain. This CDR3 spans 12 amino acids. Deletions cut 0 bases from V and 8 bases from J, with 4 bases between. Germline-derived CDR1 and CDR2 are MNHEY and SVGAGI. CDR3 amino acids: CASSYSGEKLFF. CDR3 coding DNA: TGTGCCAGCAGTTACTCGGGCGAAAAACTGTTTTTT.

The gene calls are TRBV6-2 or TRBV6-3 and TRBJ1-2; no clear D gene. CDR1 is MNHEY and CDR2 is SVGEGT in the germline V gene. Between the trimmed V and J ends, which lost 4 bases and 2 bases, there was a span of 17 bases. CDR3 length: 16 residues. Here the CDR3 reads CASSSRLTPRNYGYTF. CDR3 DNA: TGTGCCAGCAGTTCCCGACTGACACCAAGAAACTATGGCTACACCTTC.

This clonotype showed up just a few times. The chain employs TRBV7-8 and TRBJ2-3, with D possibly matching TRBD1 (5 bases). Between the trimmed V and J ends, which lost 1 base and 2 bases, there was a span of 10 bases. The CDR3 contains 15 residues. Germline V gives CDR1 SGHVS, CDR2 FQNEAQ. The CDR3 loop is CASSLVAGYTDTQYF. Here the CDR3 DNA reads TGTGCCAGCAGCTTAGTGGCAGGGTACACAGATACGCAGTATTTT. Full variable domain (remainder filled in from reference TRBV7-8 and TRBJ2-3): GAGVSQSPRYKVAKRGQDVALRCDPISGHVSLFWYQQALGQGPEFLTYFQNEAQLDKSGLPSDRFFAERPEGSVSTLKIQRTQQEDSAVYLCASSLVAGYTDTQYFGPGTRLTVL.

The rearrangement uses TRBV25-1 and TRBJ1-1; D uncertain. Trimming pared 2 bases from V and 5 bases from J, leaving 9 bases between. CDR1 is MGHDK, CDR2 SYGVNS, per germline. The CDR3 totals 13 residues. The CDR3 DNA sequence: TGTGCCAGCAGTGAAGGCCCGAAAACTGAAGCTTTCTTT. Protein product: CASSEGPKTEAFF.

This clonotype has a handful of counts. The rearrangement joins TRBV4-1 to TRBJ1-2, with D hard to call. The CDR3 contains 12 residues. Germline V lookup: CDR1 MGHRA, CDR2 YSYEKL. V lost 1 base to trimming and J lost 6 bases, with 6 bases between them. CDR3 protein: CASSQGRNGYTF. As DNA, the CDR3 is TGCGCCAGCAGCCAAGGCAGGAATGGCTACACCTTC.

The rearrangement uses TRBV4-1 and TRBJ2-1; 12 nucleotides align to TRBD2. CDR3 length: 14 residues. Trimming took 4 bases from V and 10 from J; bases not matched to a gene: 5. Germline V gene data show CDR1 as MGHRA and CDR2 as YSYEKL. The CDR3 loop reads CASSRLAGVGEQFF. CDR3 in DNA: TGCGCCAGCAGCCGACTAGCGGGAGTTGGAGAGCAGTTCTTC.

V and J are TRBV27 and TRBJ2-4; D tentatively reads TRBD1 or TRBD2 (5 bases each). Germline V gene lookup returns CDR1 MNHEY and CDR2 SMNVEV (reference sequence). The ends were cut back, 5 bases at V and 9 bases at J, with 20 bases in the middle. CDR3 length: 15 amino acids. CDR3 sequence reads: CASSLSDTRTSIQYF. CDR3 bases: TGTGCCAGCAGTCTTTCGGACACTAGGACGAGCATTCAGTACTTC.

The J gene is TRBJ1-5, the V gene TRBV7-2; D remains unclear. This CDR3 region has 13 residues. V was pared by 4 bases and J by 4 bases, with 8 bases between. CDR1 and CDR2 from the germline V gene are SGHTA and FQGNSA. The CDR3 sequence: CASSSMTNQPQHF. For the CDR3, the DNA is TGTGCCAGCAGCTCAATGACTAATCAGCCCCAGCATTTT. The full variable domain, in which reference TRBV7-2 and TRBJ1-5 provide the parts outside the CDR3, is GAGVSQSPSNKVTEKGKDVELRCDPISGHTALYWYRQSLGQGLEFLIYFQGNSAPDKSGLPSDRFSAERTGGSVSTLTIQRTQQEDSAVYLCASSSMTNQPQHFGDGTRLSIL.

This clonotype has at least ten counts. The J gene is TRBJ2-7, the V gene TRBV6-1, with 10 bases fitting TRBD2. The germline CDR1 and CDR2 sequences are MNHNS and SASEGT. The CDR3 loop spans 14 amino acids. The junction had 7 bases not matched to a gene; V was cut back by 7 bases and J by 4 bases. The CDR3, as DNA: TGTGCCAGCAAAGGACTAGCGGCTTATTACGAGCAGTACTTC. This gives the protein CASKGLAAYYEQYF.

This clonotype occurred a few times. This sequence joins TRBV5-6 and TRBJ2-1, with no clear D. The CDR3 is made up of 12 amino acids. Germline V gene data show CDR1 as SGHDT and CDR2 as YYEEEE. Trimming shortened V by 6 bases and J by 5 bases, and 9 bases separated the two germline ends. CDR3 in amino acids: CASTPGNNEQFF. The CDR3 region has the DNA TGTGCCAGCACCCCTGGTAACAATGAGCAGTTCTTC.

This clonotype appeared many times. The chain links TRBV7-9 to TRBJ1-2; 8 bases line up with TRBD1. Trimming cost V 1 base and J 11 bases; bases outside gene matches: 12. The length of the CDR3 is 15 residues. Per germline, CDR1 SEHNR and CDR2 FQNEAQ (reference sequence). The CDR3 DNA reads TGTGCCAGCAGCTTAGGCTGGGGCAGGGGGCCTTCATACACCTTC. Translating gives CASSLGWGRGPSYTF.

CDR3 DNA sequence: TGTGCCAGCAGTTCCAATACCCCCGGGAGGGGCCATGGCTACACCTTC. Its translation is CASSSNTPGRGHGYTF. The V call is TRBV7-9, the J call TRBJ1-2; perhaps TRBD1 as D (5 bases). This CDR3 has 16 amino acids. Germline V gene lookup returns CDR1 SEHNR and CDR2 FQNEAQ (reference sequence). V gave up 6 bases and J gave up 6 bases, with 23 bases separating them.